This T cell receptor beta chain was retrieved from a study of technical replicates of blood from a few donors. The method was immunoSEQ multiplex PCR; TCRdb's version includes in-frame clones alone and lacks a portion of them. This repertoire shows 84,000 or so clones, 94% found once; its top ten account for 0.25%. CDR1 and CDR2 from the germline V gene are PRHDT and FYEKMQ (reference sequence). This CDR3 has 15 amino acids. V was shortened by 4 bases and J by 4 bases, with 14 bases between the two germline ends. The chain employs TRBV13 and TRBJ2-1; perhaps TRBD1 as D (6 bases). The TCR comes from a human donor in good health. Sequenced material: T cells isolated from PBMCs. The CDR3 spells CASSSRTDFYNEQFF. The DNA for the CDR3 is TGTGCCAGCAGCTCAAGGACAGATTTTTACAATGAGCAGTTCTTC.